These 29 T cell receptor beta chains came from one sample sequenced in a study of blood T cell repertoires in COVID-19. The assay was immunoSEQ multiplex PCR, and TCRdb's table has in-frame clones only and misses some. The table includes 200,000 to 250,000 clones, approximately 86% detected once. Sequenced input: peripheral blood. These receptor sequences come from a human donor in a cohort sampled during active COVID-19.

The chain combines TRBV19 with TRBJ2-1; TRBD1 aligns across 7 bases. Per the germline V gene, CDR1 is LNHDA and CDR2 is SQIVND (reference sequence). V dropped 0 bases and J dropped 7; count of bases not matched to a gene: 9. The CDR3 is 16 amino acids. The DNA for the CDR3 is TGTGCCAGTAGTATAGACCTAATACAGGGGCGGAATGAGCAGTTCTTC. Protein product: CASSIDLIQGRNEQFF. The full variable domain, rest sourced from reference TRBV19 and TRBJ2-1, is DGGITQSPKYLFRKEGQNVTLSCEQNLNHDAMYWYRQDPGQGLRLIYYSQIVNDFQKGDIAEGYSVSREKKESFPLTVTSAQKNPTAFYLCASSIDLIQGRNEQFFGPGTRLTVL.

This chain links TRBV6-2 or TRBV6-3 with TRBJ2-7; 10 bases are a match to TRBD2. The CDR3 is 16 residues long. The V gene's germline CDR1 is MNHEY and CDR2 SVGEGT. Germline trimming cut 6 bases from V and 0 bases from J; bases unmatched to any gene: 8. The CDR3 bases are TGTGCCAGCAGCCCTACCGGGACTAGCGCCTCCTACGAGCAGTACTTC. Protein sequence: CASSPTGTSASYEQYF.

The V and J genes are TRBV9 and TRBJ1-2; perhaps TRBD1 as D (6 bases). The CDR3 spans 16 residues. V dropped 0 bases and J dropped 2 bases, with 14 bases sitting between them. Per germline, CDR1 SGDLS and CDR2 YYNGEE. The CDR3, as DNA: TGTGCCAGCAGCGTAGCTTCCGGGACACTCAACTATGGCTACACCTTC. This encodes CASSVASGTLNYGYTF.

The chain joins TRBV7-2 to TRBJ2-7, with 9 bases that match TRBD2. Losses at the gene ends were 0 bases for V and 2 bases for J; bases not matched to a gene: 2. Germline V lookup: CDR1 SGHTA, CDR2 FQGNSA. This CDR3 spans 15 amino acids. As DNA, the CDR3 is TGTGCCAGCAGCTTAGCTAGCGGGAGTACCTACGAGCAGTACTTC. Its protein product is CASSLASGSTYEQYF.

The V and J genes are TRBV30 and TRBJ2-1, with 7 bases aligning to TRBD1. CDR1 and CDR2 (germline): GTSNPN, SVGIG (reference sequence). The CDR3 is 14 residues long. Germline trimming cut 3 bases from V and 0 bases from J; bases unmatched to any gene: 2. CDR3 sequence: CAWSRDSSYNEQFF. In DNA, the CDR3 is TGTGCCTGGAGCCGGGACAGCTCCTACAATGAGCAGTTCTTC.

V gene TRBV14 combines with J gene TRBJ2-1, with unresolved D. The CDR3 has 14 residues. CDR1 is SGHDN, CDR2 FVKESK, per germline. Trimming removed 2 bases from V and 1 base from J, with 6 bases in between. In DNA form, the CDR3 reads TGTGCCAGCAGCCAATCCTCGTCCTACAATGAGCAGTTCTTC. As protein: CASSQSSSYNEQFF. Full variable domain (outside the CDR3, taken from reference TRBV14 and TRBJ2-1): EAGVTQFPSHSVIEKGQTVTLRCDPISGHDNLYWYRRVMGKEIKFLLHFVKESKQDESGMPNNRFLAERTGGTYSTLKVQPAELEDSGVYFCASSQSSSYNEQFFGPGTRLTVL.

The chain joins TRBV5-5 to TRBJ2-7, with D unresolved. Between the trimmed V and J ends, which lost 2 bases and 6 bases, there was a span of 12 bases. The CDR3 has 13 residues. Germline CDR1 is SGHKS and CDR2 is YYEKEE (reference sequence). CDR3 in amino acids: CASSLPGLGEQYF. CDR3 sequence (DNA): TGTGCCAGCAGCTTACCGGGTCTGGGCGAGCAGTACTTC.

The chain carries TRBV12-5 and TRBJ2-1; TRBD2 matches 14 bases. Trimming at V came to 1 base and at J to 8 bases, leaving 4 bases not matched to a gene. Germline-derived CDR1 and CDR2 are LGHNT and FRNRAP. There are 16 residues in the CDR3. In DNA form, the CDR3 reads TGTGCTAGTGGTTTGGGACTAGCGGGAGGGCAGGATGAGCAGTTCTTC. The encoded protein is CASGLGLAGGQDEQFF.

There are a few counts of this clone. The rearrangement uses TRBV29-1 and TRBJ2-7, with 10 bases fitting TRBD1. V shed 4 bases and J 7 bases; nucleotides not matched to a gene: 10. The CDR3 has 14 amino acids. Germline V gene lookup returns CDR1 SQVTM and CDR2 ANQGSEA. The CDR3: CSVVTGQGIWEQYF. DNA for the CDR3: TGCAGCGTTGTTACGGGACAGGGGATTTGGGAGCAGTACTTC.

The chain combines TRBV18 with TRBJ1-1, with D possibly being TRBD1 (5 bases). CDR1 is KGHSH, CDR2 LQKENI, per germline. This CDR3 contains 15 residues. V shed 6 bases and J shed 1 base, with 15 bases lying between them. CDR3: CASSYDSQTNTEAFF. The CDR3 region has the DNA TGTGCCAGCTCCTATGACAGTCAGACGAACACTGAAGCTTTCTTT. The variable domain in full, with the rest retrieved from reference TRBV18 and TRBJ1-1, is NAGVMQNPRHLVRRRGQEARLRCSPMKGHSHVYWYRQLPEEGLKFMVYLQKENIIDESGMPKERFSAEFPKEGPSILRIQQVVRGDSAAYFCASSYDSQTNTEAFFGQGTRLTVV.

The chain joins TRBV19 to TRBJ2-3, with 8 bases lining up with TRBD2. This CDR3 is built from 15 residues. J lost 1 base, V lost 7 bases, and 7 bases had no gene match. Germline CDR1 reads LNHDA; CDR2 reads SQIVND (reference sequence). The DNA for the CDR3 is TGTGCCAGTATTCCCAGCGGGAGAGGCACAGATACGCAGTATTTT. As protein: CASIPSGRGTDTQYF.

This chain connects TRBV9 to TRBJ2-2; 8 bases fit TRBD1. The germline CDR1 and CDR2 sequences are SGDLS and YYNGEE. The CDR3 has 14 amino acids. V was pared by 3 bases and J by 5 bases, with 3 bases of the junction left unmatched. The CDR3 spells CASSGGQGTGELFF. CDR3 sequence (DNA): TGTGCCAGCAGCGGTGGACAGGGAACCGGGGAGCTGTTTTTT.

The genes are TRBV19 and TRBJ2-3; D not certain. Germline-derived CDR1 and CDR2 are LNHDA and SQIVND (reference sequence). The CDR3 runs to 14 residues. V dropped 2 bases and J dropped 1 base, with 7 bases sitting between them. CDR3 amino acids: CASSISGGTDTQYF. CDR3 sequence (DNA): TGTGCCAGTAGTATATCCGGAGGCACAGATACGCAGTATTTT.

This sequence joins TRBV4-2 and TRBJ2-7, with D perhaps matching TRBD2 (5 bases). The CDR3 length is 15 residues. V lost 0 bases and J 1 base, leaving 10 bases between the germline ends. Germline loops: CDR1 LGHNA, CDR2 YNFKEQ. This CDR3 is CASSQDHGVSYEQYF. In nucleotides, the CDR3 is TGTGCCAGCAGCCAAGATCACGGGGTTTCCTACGAGCAGTACTTC.

This chain joins TRBV14 and TRBJ1-2; D is undetermined. V was shortened by 1 base and J by 4 bases, with 10 bases between the two germline ends. The CDR3 sequence is 14 residues long. CDR1 SGHDN and CDR2 FVKESK come from the germline V gene. CDR3 sequence: CASSQGTAVYGYTF. In DNA form, the CDR3 reads TGTGCCAGCAGCCAAGGTACAGCGGTCTATGGCTACACCTTC. Combining the CDR3 with reference TRBV14 and TRBJ1-2 gives the whole variable domain EAGVTQFPSHSVIEKGQTVTLRCDPISGHDNLYWYRRVMGKEIKFLLHFVKESKQDESGMPNNRFLAERTGGTYSTLKVQPAELEDSGVYFCASSQGTAVYGYTFGSGTRLTVV.

This clone turned up a few times. The genes are TRBV7-2 and TRBJ2-7, with D possibly being TRBD1 (6 bases). Germline CDR1 SGHTA, CDR2 FQGNSA. The CDR3 totals 13 residues. V lost 4 bases, J lost 1 base, and 8 bases lay in between. Written as DNA, the CDR3 is TGTGCCAGCAGCTATACAGGGTCCTACGAGCAGTACTTC. This gives the protein CASSYTGSYEQYF.

The CDR3 bases are TGTGCCAGCAGCGTCCGGGACAGGGTCGAAAGTTTGGAGACCCAGTACTTC. Translating it yields CASSVRDRVESLETQYF. This chain joins TRBV21-1 and TRBJ2-5; the table's D call, TRBD1, has no DNA check behind it. TRBV21-1 is recorded as a pseudogene. This CDR3 has 17 residues.

This sequence joins TRBV2 and TRBJ1-5; 7 bases map to TRBD1. Germline V gives CDR1 SNHLY, CDR2 FYNNEI. V shed 2 bases and J 0 bases; nucleotides not matched to a gene: 7. The CDR3 is 17 amino acids. The CDR3 is CASSELGQAVSNQPQHF. The CDR3 DNA reads as TGTGCCAGCAGTGAACTCGGACAGGCCGTTAGCAATCAGCCCCAGCATTTT.

V gene TRBV2 combines with J gene TRBJ2-5; D perhaps matches TRBD1 (6 bases). The germline V and J ends were trimmed by 6 bases and 5 bases, with 13 bases remaining between them. This CDR3 contains 13 residues. Germline-derived CDR1 and CDR2 are SNHLY and FYNNEI. This chain's CDR3 is CASSADSSETQYF. The CDR3 region has the DNA TGTGCCAGCAGCGCGGACAGTAGCGAGACCCAGTACTTC.

In this sample, this clone turned up once. This chain uses TRBV11-3 with TRBJ2-2; the match to TRBD2 covers 12 bases. Trimming cost V 4 bases and J 5 bases; bases outside gene matches: 11. The CDR3 contains 18 residues. Germline loops: CDR1 SGHNT, CDR2 YENEEA. The CDR3 sequence is CASSSLGLAGIRTGELFF. The DNA of the CDR3 is TGTGCCAGCAGCTCCCTGGGACTAGCGGGTATACGTACCGGGGAGCTGTTTTTT.

This chain joins TRBV5-4 and TRBJ1-2; 7 bases agree with TRBD1. The CDR3 runs to 16 residues. With 2 bases clipped from V and 0 bases from J, the junction kept 7 bases outside the gene matches. Germline CDR1 is SGHNT and CDR2 is YYREEE (reference sequence). CDR3 bases: TGTGCCAGCAGCTTACGGGCAGGGGGATCTAACTATGGCTACACCTTC. Its translation: CASSLRAGGSNYGYTF.

The rearrangement links TRBV6-2 or TRBV6-3 to TRBJ1-5, with 8 nucleotides matching TRBD1. Losses at the gene ends were 2 bases for V and 5 bases for J; bases not matched to a gene: 8. This CDR3 is 16 amino acids long. CDR1 MNHEY and CDR2 SVGEGT come from the germline V gene. The CDR3 nucleotides are TGTGCCAGCAGTTACGGACAGGGTGCCAACTATCAGCCCCAGCATTTT. It is translated as CASSYGQGANYQPQHF.

This clone showed up just once. This chain connects TRBV5-6 to TRBJ2-3; D is perhaps TRBD2 (6 bases). The V gene's germline CDR1 is SGHDT and CDR2 YYEEEE. The CDR3 covers 15 residues. The germline V and J ends were trimmed by 1 base and 0 bases, with 9 bases remaining between them. CDR3 amino acids: CASSLPGTSTDTQYF. In DNA form, the CDR3 reads TGTGCCAGCAGCTTGCCCGGGACTAGCACAGATACGCAGTATTTT.

The chain links TRBV11-3 to TRBJ2-5; a weak D match, TRBD1 (5 bases). The CDR3 loop spans 15 amino acids. CDR1 SGHNT and CDR2 YENEEA come from the germline V gene. Trimming pared 2 bases from V and 5 bases from J, leaving 15 bases between. The CDR3 loop is CASSLNIGAGETQYF. Written as DNA, the CDR3 is TGTGCCAGCAGCTTAAATATAGGGGCCGGGGAGACCCAGTACTTC.

This clone was seen only once. This chain joins TRBV5-6 and TRBJ2-1, with D unclear. Germline V gene lookup returns CDR1 SGHDT and CDR2 YYEEEE. This CDR3 contains 14 residues. Trimming shortened V by 4 bases and J by 2 bases, and 10 bases separated the two germline ends. Here the CDR3 reads CASSKTLPYNEQFF. The CDR3 DNA sequence: TGTGCCAGCAGCAAGACTCTCCCCTACAATGAGCAGTTCTTC.

This clone is a singleton in its sample. V and J are TRBV6-6 and TRBJ1-5; 7 bases fit TRBD1. V lost 5 bases to trimming and J lost 4 bases; unmatched junction nucleotides: 5. The V gene's germline CDR1 is MNHNY and CDR2 SVGAGI (reference sequence). The CDR3 consists of 14 residues. CDR3 in amino acids: CASSGGQENQPQHF. For the CDR3, the DNA is TGTGCCAGCAGTGGCGGACAGGAGAATCAGCCCCAGCATTTT.

The rearrangement joins TRBV27 to TRBJ1-2; D possibly corresponds to TRBD1 (5 bases). Per the germline V gene, CDR1 is MNHEY and CDR2 is SMNVEV (reference sequence). The CDR3 totals 16 residues. Trimming left V 5 bases short and J 0 bases short, with 16 bases between. The CDR3 DNA sequence: TGTGCCAGCAGTATGCATCGCGGGGGGACTAACTATGGCTACACCTTC. Protein: CASSMHRGGTNYGYTF.

This chain links TRBV2 with TRBJ2-1; 7 positions match TRBD1. The CDR3 sequence is 16 residues long. Germline values: CDR1 SNHLY, CDR2 FYNNEI. Unmatched junction bases numbered 12, after V lost 6 bases and J lost 4 bases. The chain's CDR3 is CASSGTEVSIYNEQFF. The CDR3 nucleotides are TGTGCCAGCAGCGGGACAGAAGTGTCTATTTACAATGAGCAGTTCTTC.

This clone appeared once. The V gene is TRBV30, the J gene TRBJ1-1; TRBD1 is a possible D gene (6 bases). Trimming took 4 bases from V and 5 from J, leaving 20 bases between them. This CDR3 is 15 amino acids long. From germline, CDR1 is GTSNPN and CDR2 SVGIG (reference sequence). Written as DNA, the CDR3 is TGTGCCTGGACTATCGGGGGGCATCATAGGACTGAAGCTTTCTTT. Translating gives CAWTIGGHHRTEAFF. The entire variable domain, with the rest obtained from reference TRBV30 and TRBJ1-1, is as follows: SQTIHQWPATLVQPVGSPLSLECTVEGTSNPNLYWYRQAAGRGLQLLFYSVGIGQISSEVPQNLSASRPQDRQFILSSKKLLLSDSGFYLCAWTIGGHHRTEAFFGQGTRLTVV.